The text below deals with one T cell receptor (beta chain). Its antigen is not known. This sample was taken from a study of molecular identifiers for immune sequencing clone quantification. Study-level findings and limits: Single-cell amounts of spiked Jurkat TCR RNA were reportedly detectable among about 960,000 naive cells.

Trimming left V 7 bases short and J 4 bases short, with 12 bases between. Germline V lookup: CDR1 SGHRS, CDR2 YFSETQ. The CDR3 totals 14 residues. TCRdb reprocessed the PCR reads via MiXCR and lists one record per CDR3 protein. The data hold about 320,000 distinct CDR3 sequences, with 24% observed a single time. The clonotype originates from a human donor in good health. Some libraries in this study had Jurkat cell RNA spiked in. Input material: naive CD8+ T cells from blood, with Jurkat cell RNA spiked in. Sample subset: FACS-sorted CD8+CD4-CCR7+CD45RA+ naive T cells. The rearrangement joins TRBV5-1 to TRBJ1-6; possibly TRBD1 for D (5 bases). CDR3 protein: CASQTDGYNSPLHF. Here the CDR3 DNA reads TGCGCCAGCCAGACAGACGGATATAATTCACCCCTCCACTTT.